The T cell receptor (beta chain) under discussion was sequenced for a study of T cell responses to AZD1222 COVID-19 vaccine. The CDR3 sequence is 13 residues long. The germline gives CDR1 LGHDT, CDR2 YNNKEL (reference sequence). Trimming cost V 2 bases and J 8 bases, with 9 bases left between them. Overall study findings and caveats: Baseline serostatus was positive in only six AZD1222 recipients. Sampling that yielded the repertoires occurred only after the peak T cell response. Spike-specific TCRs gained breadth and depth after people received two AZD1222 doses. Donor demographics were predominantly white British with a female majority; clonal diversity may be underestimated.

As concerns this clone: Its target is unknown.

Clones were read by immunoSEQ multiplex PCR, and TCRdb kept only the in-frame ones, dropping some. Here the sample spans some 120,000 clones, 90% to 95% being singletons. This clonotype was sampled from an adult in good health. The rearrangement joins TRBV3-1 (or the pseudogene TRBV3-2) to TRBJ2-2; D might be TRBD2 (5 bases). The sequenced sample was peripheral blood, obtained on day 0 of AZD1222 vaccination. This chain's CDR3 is CASSQTREGELFF. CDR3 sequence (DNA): TGTGCCAGCAGCCAAACGAGGGAGGGGGAGCTGTTTTTT.